The next 15 T cell receptor beta chains were all read from a single sample in a study of CD8 T cells in Susac syndrome. An input of about 0.5 to 1 ug of RNA was subjected to reverse transcription using random hexamers. TCRdb re-derived calls from the immunoSEQ multiplex PCR reads in MiXCR, one entry per CDR3 protein. The sample carries more than 200,000 distinct CDR3 sequences, about 94% recorded once. The sample comprised CD4+ T cells from PBMCs. Receptor source: a human donor with Susac syndrome.

The chain employs TRBV14 and TRBJ2-1; 11 nucleotides agree with TRBD2. The CDR3 extends over 17 amino acids. The trim removed 2 bases at V and 4 bases at J, leaving 7 bases unmatched. Germline V gene sequence: CDR1 SGHDN, CDR2 FVKESK. The CDR3 protein is CASSQSSSGGSYNEQFF. The DNA of the CDR3 is TGTGCCAGCAGCCAATCTTCTAGCGGGGGGTCGTACAATGAGCAGTTCTTC.

The chain joins TRBV7-8 to TRBJ2-7, with TRBD1 as a possible D gene (5 bases). There are 15 residues in the CDR3. The V end was cut by 1 base, the J end by 4 bases, with 14 bases between. Germline lookup yields CDR1 SGHVS and CDR2 FQNEAQ. The CDR3 region has the DNA TGTGCCAGCAGCTTAGGCTCGGCAGGGATGTACGAGCAGTACTTC. Translation gives CASSLGSAGMYEQYF.

This chain joins TRBV20-1 and TRBJ1-1; D remains ambiguous. In germline, CDR1 is DFQATT, CDR2 SNEGSKA (reference sequence). V lost 6 bases and J lost 1, with 18 bases in between. The CDR3 runs 15 residues. The CDR3 is CSATNRATANTEAFF. CDR3 nucleotides: TGCAGTGCCACGAATCGGGCAACCGCGAACACTGAAGCTTTCTTT.

The rearrangement uses TRBV6-2 or TRBV6-3 and TRBJ1-5; possibly TRBD1 for D (5 bases). This CDR3 has 14 amino acids. Per the germline V gene, CDR1 is MNHEY and CDR2 is SVGEGT. V gave up 7 bases and J gave up 6 bases, with 16 bases separating them. The CDR3 bases are TGTGCCAGCACCCCGAGAGGGGTACGTCAGCCCCAGCATTTT. Translating gives CASTPRGVRQPQHF.

This clonotype was recorded only once. The chain recombines TRBV20-1 with TRBJ2-4, with 8 positions matching TRBD1. The germline V gene encodes CDR1 DFQATT and CDR2 SNEGSKA (reference sequence). The CDR3 length is 16 residues. The V gene end was trimmed by 1 base and the J gene end by 1 base; junction bases not matched to a gene: 6. This CDR3 reads CSARATDRVAKNIQYF. The CDR3 bases are TGCAGTGCTAGAGCTACGGACAGGGTGGCCAAAAACATTCAGTACTTC.

The gene calls are TRBV6-5 and TRBJ1-6; possible D gene TRBD1, 5 bases. CDR3 length: 16 residues. CDR1 and CDR2 from the germline V gene are MNHEY and SVGAGI. The V gene lost 2 bases and the J gene lost 10 bases, with 18 bases spanning the gap. The CDR3 loop reads CASSYTTGRGGSPLHF. In DNA, the CDR3 is TGTGCCAGCAGTTACACAACGGGGAGGGGAGGGTCACCCCTCCACTTT.

The chain is built from TRBV20-1 and TRBJ2-4; 8 bases match TRBD2. The V and J ends lost 6 bases and 0 bases, in that order; junction bases with no gene match: 10. The CDR3 is 16 residues long. Germline CDR1 DFQATT, CDR2 SNEGSKA (reference sequence). CDR3 loop: CSANPPSGLAKNIQYF. CDR3 in DNA: TGCAGTGCCAACCCGCCTAGCGGGCTAGCCAAAAACATTCAGTACTTC.

The chain combines TRBV20-1 with TRBJ2-5, with D maybe TRBD2 (5 bases). Germline CDR1 is DFQATT and CDR2 is SNEGSKA (reference sequence). V lost 3 bases to trimming and J lost 0 bases, with 8 bases between them. The CDR3 is made up of 13 amino acids. The CDR3 coding sequence is TGCAGTGCTAGGGCGGGCTACCAAGAGACCCAGTACTTC. The encoded protein is CSARAGYQETQYF.

The V gene is TRBV6-5, the J gene TRBJ1-1, with unresolved D. There are 15 residues in the CDR3. The V gene lost 6 bases and the J gene lost 4 bases, with 18 bases spanning the gap. From germline, CDR1 is MNHEY and CDR2 SVGAGI. Here the CDR3 reads CASRPGRDRGTEAFF. CDR3 bases: TGTGCCAGCAGGCCCGGTCGGGATCGGGGCACTGAAGCTTTCTTT.

The V and J genes are TRBV11-2 and TRBJ1-4; D unclear. The ends were cut back, 5 bases at V and 4 bases at J, with 17 bases in the middle. The CDR3 is 16 residues long. Germline loops: CDR1 SGHAT, CDR2 FQNNGV. CDR3 sequence reads: CASSPKAGHFNEKLFF. As DNA, the CDR3 is TGTGCCAGCAGCCCTAAGGCCGGGCACTTTAATGAAAAACTGTTTTTT.

This chain uses TRBV5-4 with TRBJ2-3, with D possibly TRBD2 on 5 matching bases. CDR3 length: 15 amino acids. Trimming cost V 1 base and J 1 base, with 10 bases left between them. CDR1 and CDR2 (germline): SGHNT, YYREEE (reference sequence). CDR3 amino acids: CASSLRTLGTDTQYF. The DNA of the CDR3 is TGTGCCAGCAGCTTGAGGACTCTCGGCACAGATACGCAGTATTTT.

This chain joins TRBV4-3 and TRBJ1-5, with no clear D. V lost 1 base to trimming and J lost 0 bases, with 7 bases between them. The CDR3 has 15 residues. Per germline, CDR1 LGHNA and CDR2 YSLEER. The CDR3 loop is CASSQVLGSNQPQHF. CDR3 nucleotides: TGCGCCAGCAGCCAAGTCTTAGGTAGCAATCAGCCCCAGCATTTT.

The chain combines TRBV12-3 or TRBV12-4 with TRBJ1-6; weak D call: TRBD1 (6 bases). Trimming cost V 2 bases and J 10 bases, with 12 bases left between them. This CDR3 has 14 residues. The CDR3 protein is CASSLKQGNSPLHF. CDR3 sequence (DNA): TGTGCCAGCAGTTTAAAACAGGGTAACTCACCCCTCCACTTT.

This chain links TRBV5-6 with TRBJ2-1, with D possibly TRBD2 on 6 matching bases. The CDR3 is 15 residues long. V was trimmed by 4 bases and J by 1 base, leaving 12 bases between them. The germline gives CDR1 SGHDT, CDR2 YYEEEE. CDR3: CASSALASSYNEQFF. DNA of the CDR3: TGTGCCAGCAGCGCTCTAGCGTCTTCCTACAATGAGCAGTTCTTC.

The rearrangement joins TRBV4-1 to TRBJ2-1, with D possibly being TRBD2 (5 bases). The V and J ends lost 0 bases and 7 bases respectively, with 16 bases between them. Germline assignment: CDR1 MGHRA and CDR2 YSYEKL. The CDR3 spans 16 residues. The CDR3 DNA follows: TGCGCCAGCAGCCAAGAAGGACTCGTTAGGGATAATGAGCAGTTCTTC. It encodes CASSQEGLVRDNEQFF.